The subject of this entry is one T cell receptor (beta chain). Its cognate antigen is unknown. These data originate in a study of PD-1 blockade in classical Hodgkin lymphoma. Study-wide points: By cycle point C4D1, TCR diversity had risen significantly in CD4+ cells (but not CD8+ cells). Baseline diversity was lower in partial responders and progressors than complete responders. Exclusion covered patients beginning nivolumab under 1 year post-ASCT.

Relapse after autologous stem cell transplantation occurred in every patient, and brentuximab vedotin exposure varied. Best response was recorded as complete response, partial response or progressive disease. CDR3 length: 15 residues. Germline CDR1 is MDHEN and CDR2 is SYDVKM. Deletions cut 5 bases from V and 4 bases from J, with 18 bases between. Some clones are missing from TCRdb's copy, which holds only in-frame ones; the method was immunoSEQ multiplex PCR. The table records 45,000 to 50,000 clones, 80% of them present only once. The origin of this receptor is a human donor with classical Hodgkin lymphoma. V is TRBV28 and J is TRBJ2-7, with D perhaps given as TRBD1 or TRBD2 (5 bases each). The material was peripheral blood mononuclear cells (PBMCs), obtained before the second cycle of nivolumab. The CDR3 bases are TGTGCCAGCAGTCAAGGGGCTGCCAGGAGGTACGAGCAGTACTTC. Its translation is CASSQGAARRYEQYF.